A single sample gave rise to the 20 T cell receptor beta chains below, sequenced in a study of shared clonotypes between healthy human individuals. Produced via immunoSEQ multiplex PCR; TCRdb's table is partial and in-frame only. The sample has 2 million to 3 million clones, 85% to 95% seen once. What was sequenced was naive CD4+ T cells sorted from blood. This sample's subset: CD45RA+ positively selected. These TCRs come from a man between 18 and 35 years old in good health.

This chain joins TRBV10-3 and TRBJ2-5, with D unclear. TRBJ2-7 explains the end of the DNA better; the J call may be wrong. This CDR3 is built from 15 residues. Per the germline V gene, CDR1 is ENHRY and CDR2 is SYGVKD. The CDR3: CAIRISNSLSYEQYF. The CDR3 nucleotides read TGTGCCATCAGGATATCAAACAGTCTCTCCTACGAGCAGTACTTC.

Worth noting for this clone: This specimen includes other DNA sequences encoding the same CDR3. The gene calls are TRBV6-5 and TRBJ2-1; 9 bases align to TRBD2. CDR3 size: 14 residues. The germline CDR1 and CDR2 sequences are MNHEY and SVGAGI. V trimming: 6 bases; J trimming: 6 bases; junction bases outside the gene matches: 6. CDR3 loop: CASRPPGLANEQFF. The CDR3 DNA sequence: TGTGCCAGCAGGCCACCGGGACTAGCCAATGAGCAGTTCTTC.

The rearrangement links TRBV2 to TRBJ2-7; D is uncertain. The V gene's germline CDR1 is SNHLY and CDR2 FYNNEI. Deletions cut 4 bases from V and 7 bases from J, with 17 bases between. The CDR3 is 14 residues long. CDR3 nucleotide sequence: TGTGCCAGCAGTGTAAGGTCCGGGTTCTGGGAGCAGTACTTC. It yields the protein CASSVRSGFWEQYF.

This chain connects TRBV7-2 to TRBJ2-7; D is ambiguous. With 5 bases removed from V and 5 bases from J, the gap between germline ends came to 16 bases. This CDR3 has 14 residues. Looked up from germline, CDR1 is SGHTA and CDR2 is FQGNSA. This CDR3 is CASSPGFISHEQYF. The CDR3 DNA reads as TGTGCCAGCAGCCCCGGGTTTATTTCCCACGAGCAGTACTTC.

In its sample, this clone was seen a few times. Other DNA sequences in the same sample also yield this CDR3. This sequence joins TRBV5-1 and TRBJ1-1; D gene ambiguous. This CDR3 is 13 amino acids long. Between the trimmed V and J ends, which lost 3 bases and 1 base, there was a span of 7 bases. The germline V gene encodes CDR1 SGHRS and CDR2 YFSETQ. The CDR3 here is CASSWGENTEAFF. CDR3 in DNA: TGCGCCAGCAGCTGGGGTGAGAACACTGAAGCTTTCTTT.

The J gene is TRBJ1-3, the V gene TRBV18; D gene unclear. Trimming stripped 6 bases from V and 1 base from J, with 19 bases between. CDR1 KGHSH and CDR2 LQKENI come from the germline V gene. CDR3 length equals 17 residues. In nucleotides, the CDR3 is TGTGCCAGCTCCCACCTGGCCCAAGGTGGATCTGGAAACACCATATATTTT. It encodes CASSHLAQGGSGNTIYF.

The chain links TRBV11-2 to TRBJ2-5; D is unresolved. CDR1 is SGHAT and CDR2 is FQNNGV in the germline V gene. The CDR3 consists of 14 residues. V was pared by 5 bases and J by 0 bases, with 10 bases between. CDR3 protein: CASSPDTNQETQYF. CDR3 sequence (DNA): TGTGCCAGCAGCCCCGACACCAACCAAGAGACCCAGTACTTC.

About this clone itself: Other DNA sequences of this sample code for an identical CDR3. This rearrangement joins TRBV9 to TRBJ1-5; perhaps TRBD1 as D (5 bases). The germline CDR1 and CDR2 sequences are SGDLS and YYNGEE. This CDR3 is 14 amino acids long. Trimming left V 0 bases short and J 4 bases short, with 8 bases between. CDR3 protein: CASSVGGDNQPQHF. The CDR3 DNA reads as TGTGCCAGCAGCGTAGGGGGGGATAATCAGCCCCAGCATTTT.

The rearrangement uses TRBV5-1 and TRBJ1-2; 8 positions match TRBD1. CDR1 and CDR2 from the germline V gene are SGHRS and YFSETQ. The J segment lost 3 bases and the V segment lost 4 bases, leaving 5 bases of the junction unmatched. The CDR3 loop spans 14 amino acids. The CDR3 DNA reads as TGCGCCAGCAGCCCAGGGGGCGCCGACTATGGCTACACCTTC. This sequence encodes CASSPGGADYGYTF. The full variable domain, its missing parts supplied by reference TRBV5-1 and TRBJ1-2, is KAGVTQTPRYLIKTRGQQVTLSCSPISGHRSVSWYQQTPGQGLQFLFEYFSETQRNKGNFPGRFSGRQFSNSRSEMNVSTLELGDSALYLCASSPGGADYGYTFGSGTRLTVV.

CDR3 protein: CASSFTENYGYTF. CDR3 sequence (DNA): TGCGCCAGCAGCTTTACGGAGAACTATGGCTACACCTTC. The rearrangement links TRBV5-1 to TRBJ1-2; D is unclear. Germline loops: CDR1 SGHRS, CDR2 YFSETQ. The CDR3 runs to 13 residues. Trimming pared 2 bases from V and 2 bases from J, leaving 7 bases between.

V usage is TRBV29-1 and J usage is TRBJ2-1, with 10 bases aligning to TRBD2. V shed 4 bases and J 9 bases; nucleotides not matched to a gene: 27. The CDR3 totals 20 residues. Germline V gene data show CDR1 as SQVTM and CDR2 as ANQGSEA. Here the CDR3 DNA reads TGCAGCGTTGCCCGAAGACCGGACAGGTCTACTAGCGGGGCGGGGGGTGAGCAGTTCTTC. It specifies CSVARRPDRSTSGAGGEQFF.

This chain links TRBV6-6 with TRBJ2-1; D may be TRBD1 or TRBD2 (5 bases each). Trimming removed 4 bases from V and 5 bases from J, with 12 bases in between. The CDR3 length is 14 residues. Germline values: CDR1 MNHNY, CDR2 SVGAGI (reference sequence). CDR3 in amino acids: CASSSSGPNNEQFF. CDR3 nucleotide sequence: TGTGCCAGCAGTTCGTCGGGGCCTAACAATGAGCAGTTCTTC.

V is TRBV28 and J is TRBJ2-2; no reliable D call. Germline values: CDR1 MDHEN, CDR2 SYDVKM. The CDR3 has 13 amino acids. Trimming took 6 bases from V and 6 from J, leaving 11 bases between them. The CDR3 loop is CASRPHGAGELFF. CDR3 DNA sequence: TGTGCCAGCAGGCCCCACGGAGCCGGGGAGCTGTTTTTT.

Written as DNA, the CDR3 is TGTGCCACCCGGGGTCCGGGACTCTCCACTGAAGCTTTCTTT. Protein: CATRGPGLSTEAFF. V usage is TRBV15 and J usage is TRBJ1-1; D is possibly TRBD1 (5 bases). The CDR3 runs to 14 residues. Trimming pared 8 bases from V and 4 bases from J, leaving 17 bases between. The germline V gene encodes CDR1 LNHNV and CDR2 YYDKDF (reference sequence).

The chain has TRBV14 and TRBJ2-5; no clear D. CDR3 size: 16 residues. Per germline, CDR1 SGHDN and CDR2 FVKESK. The V and J ends lost 4 bases and 7 bases respectively, with 22 bases between them. The CDR3 DNA sequence: TGTGCCAGCAGCCCTGAGCACGGGCATTCAAAAGGGACCCAGTACTTC. It translates to CASSPEHGHSKGTQYF.

The chain is built from TRBV6-1 and TRBJ2-2; TRBD2 aligns across 8 bases. J was trimmed by 4 bases and V by 4 bases; bases with no gene match: 5. The CDR3 has 15 residues. Germline-derived CDR1 and CDR2 are MNHNS and SASEGT. The CDR3 DNA follows: TGTGCCAGCAGTGGACTAGCGCTGGGCACCGGGGAGCTGTTTTTT. Translation gives CASSGLALGTGELFF.

This clone appeared a few times. In DNA form, the CDR3 reads TGTGCCAGCAACGATCGAGGTACCGGGGAGCTGTTTTTT. Encoded protein: CASNDRGTGELFF. This chain uses TRBV2 with TRBJ2-2; D is ambiguous. V lost 7 bases and J 5 bases, leaving 11 bases between the germline ends. The CDR3 extends over 13 amino acids. Germline V lookup: CDR1 SNHLY, CDR2 FYNNEI.

This chain joins TRBV7-9 and TRBJ2-7, with 10 positions matching TRBD1. V shed 5 bases and J 5 bases; nucleotides not matched to a gene: 6. Germline assignment: CDR1 SEHNR and CDR2 FQNEAQ (reference sequence). The CDR3 runs to 14 residues. The CDR3 loop is CASSNRDRGNEQYF. CDR3 nucleotides: TGTGCCAGCAGCAACCGGGACAGGGGCAACGAGCAGTACTTC. The variable domain in full, completed from reference TRBV7-9 and TRBJ2-7, reads DTGVSQNPRHKITKRGQNVTFRCDPISEHNRLYWYRQTLGQGPEFLTYFQNEAQLEKSRLLSDRFSAERPKGSFSTLEIQRTEQGDSAMYLCASSNRDRGNEQYFGPGTRLTVT.

The rearrangement uses TRBV28 and TRBJ1-2; 10 bases are shared with TRBD1. Unmatched junction bases numbered 11, after V lost 6 bases and J lost 4 bases. The CDR3 length is 16 residues. Germline V gene data show CDR1 as MDHEN and CDR2 as SYDVKM. CDR3 nucleotides: TGTGCCAGCAGATTCCCGGGACAGGGGATCCGCTATGGCTACACCTTC. Translated, it gives CASRFPGQGIRYGYTF.

Concerning this clone: Other nucleotide sequences from this sample produce the same CDR3. The chain is built from TRBV10-3 and TRBJ2-2; 8 bases align to TRBD2. From germline, CDR1 is ENHRY and CDR2 SYGVKD. Trimming removed 4 bases from V and 0 bases from J; junction bases left unmatched: 4. This CDR3 region has 16 residues. As DNA, the CDR3 is TGTGCCATCAGTGTTGCGGGGGGATCGAACACCGGGGAGCTGTTTTTT. Encoded protein: CAISVAGGSNTGELFF.